Below, one T cell receptor (beta chain) is given with its context. Looked up from germline, CDR1 is SGDLS and CDR2 is YYNGEE. This CDR3 contains 15 residues. The V gene end was trimmed by 4 bases and the J gene end by 2 bases; junction bases not matched to a gene: 2. The data stem from a study of blood T cell repertoires in COVID-19. Data came from immunoSEQ multiplex PCR; TCRdb stores just in-frame clones and leaves some out. The table has under 120,000 clones, roughly nine tenths seen once. Sequencing was carried out using peripheral blood. The V and J genes are TRBV9 and TRBJ2-5, with 13 bases lining up with TRBD2. This TCR was sampled from a woman of 80 years or more with acute or convalescent COVID-19. The CDR3 region has the DNA TGTGCCAGCAGCACTAGCGGGGGGGAGCAAGAGACCCAGTACTTC. It is translated as CASSTSGGEQETQYF.